The rows below give T cell receptor beta chains drawn from one sample of a study of Ad26.COV2.S vaccination and SARS-CoV-2 variants. Clones were read by immunoSEQ multiplex PCR, and TCRdb kept only the in-frame ones, dropping some. This sample carries approximately 240,000 clones, over 75% of them seen once, and the ten largest clones take about 10%. Sequenced here: peripheral blood, sampled in a trial of Ad26.COV2.S vaccine versus placebo. The receptors shown here come from a person between 18 and 65 years old who received the Ad26.COV2.S COVID-19 vaccine or a placebo. The CDR3 runs from the conserved cysteine through the conserved F or W. Fields, in order: clone size, V gene, D gene, J gene, CDR3 DNA, CDR3 protein. The D gene is left open where the match is weak. Clone size appears in some rows only: once, few, many, or a class for an expanded clone.

clone_size: .; v_call: TRBV7-7; d_call: .; j_call: TRBJ2-5; cdr3_nt: TGTGCTAGCAGCTTAGAACGAGATAAGACCCAGTACTTC; cdr3_aa: CASSLERDKTQYF
clone_size: .; v_call: TRBV5-5; d_call: .; j_call: TRBJ2-3; cdr3_nt: TGTGCCAGCAGCTTTTCAAAGGGTATCACAGATACGCAGTATTTT; cdr3_aa: CASSFSKGITDTQYF
clone_size: .; v_call: TRBV7-8; d_call: .; j_call: TRBJ1-5; cdr3_nt: TGTGCCAGCAGCCGAACTCGGGACCCTAATCAGCCCCAGCATTTT; cdr3_aa: CASSRTRDPNQPQHF
clone_size: .; v_call: TRBV19; d_call: .; j_call: TRBJ2-7; cdr3_nt: TGTGCCAGTAGTATGGGGCACGAGCAGTACTTC; cdr3_aa: CASSMGHEQYF
clone_size: .; v_call: TRBV4-2; d_call: TRBD1; j_call: TRBJ1-4; cdr3_nt: TGTGCCAGCAGCCAAGACAGGGGGGAGGGAGAAAAACTGTTTTTT; cdr3_aa: CASSQDRGEGEKLFF
clone_size: few; v_call: TRBV6-1; d_call: .; j_call: TRBJ1-2; cdr3_nt: TGTGCCAGCAGTGAAGCGGGTTACGGGTCCGGCGGCTATGGCTACACCTTC; cdr3_aa: CASSEAGYGSGGYGYTF
clone_size: .; v_call: TRBV9; d_call: TRBD1; j_call: TRBJ1-1; cdr3_nt: TGTGCCAGCAGCGGGCGGACAGGGTCGGGAGGAAGAGCTTTCTTT; cdr3_aa: CASSGRTGSGGRAFF
clone_size: .; v_call: TRBV7-2; d_call: .; j_call: TRBJ2-1; cdr3_nt: TGTGCCAGCAGCTTAGGGGCCAATGAGCAGTTCTTC; cdr3_aa: CASSLGANEQFF
clone_size: .; v_call: TRBV7-8; d_call: TRBD1; j_call: TRBJ1-5; cdr3_nt: TGTGCCAGCAGCTTCGGGACAGACATGAGCAATCAGCCCCAGCATTTT; cdr3_aa: CASSFGTDMSNQPQHF
clone_size: .; v_call: TRBV4-2; d_call: .; j_call: TRBJ2-7; cdr3_nt: TGTGCCAGCAGCCAATCCCAACAGGTAACCTACGAGCAGTACTTC; cdr3_aa: CASSQSQQVTYEQYF
clone_size: .; v_call: TRBV6-4; d_call: TRBD2; j_call: TRBJ2-1; cdr3_nt: TGTGCCAGCAGCCGACTAGCGGGGGGGCCGGGGAATGAGCAGTTCTTC; cdr3_aa: CASSRLAGGPGNEQFF
clone_size: few; v_call: TRBV6-5; d_call: TRBD1; j_call: TRBJ2-5; cdr3_nt: TGTGCCAGCAGTATACAGGGGCAAGAGACCCAGTACTTC; cdr3_aa: CASSIQGQETQYF
clone_size: .; v_call: TRBV6-1; d_call: TRBD1; j_call: TRBJ2-7; cdr3_nt: TGTGCCAGCAGTGATCCGGGACAGGGAACCATCGAGCAGTACTTC; cdr3_aa: CASSDPGQGTIEQYF
clone_size: .; v_call: TRBV25-1; d_call: .; j_call: TRBJ2-7; cdr3_nt: TGTGCCAGCAGTTCGGACGGGACCTACGAGCAGTACTTC; cdr3_aa: CASSSDGTYEQYF
clone_size: few; v_call: TRBV28; d_call: TRBD2; j_call: TRBJ2-7; cdr3_nt: TGTGCCAGCAGTTATAGGAGCGGGGCCTTTTACGAGCAGTACTTC; cdr3_aa: CASSYRSGAFYEQYF
clone_size: .; v_call: TRBV28; d_call: .; j_call: TRBJ1-1; cdr3_nt: TGTGCCACCACCGAAGGTCTGAACACTGAAGCTTTCTTT; cdr3_aa: CATTEGLNTEAFF
clone_size: .; v_call: TRBV2; d_call: TRBD1; j_call: TRBJ2-3; cdr3_nt: TGTGCCAGCAGGGATCCGTTGGACAGGGGGAGCACAGATACGCAGTATTTT; cdr3_aa: CASRDPLDRGSTDTQYF
clone_size: .; v_call: TRBV5-1; d_call: .; j_call: TRBJ1-1; cdr3_nt: TGCGCCAGCAGCTTGTTCGGCAGGGGCACTGAAGCTTTCTTT; cdr3_aa: CASSLFGRGTEAFF
clone_size: .; v_call: TRBV30; d_call: .; j_call: TRBJ2-1; cdr3_nt: TGTGCCTGGAGTGTACGGGCAGGGGCTGGCAATGAGCAGTTCTTC; cdr3_aa: CAWSVRAGAGNEQFF
clone_size: few; v_call: TRBV3-1/TRBV3-2; d_call: .; j_call: TRBJ2-1; cdr3_nt: TGTGCCAGCAGCCAAGGGGTGACAGGTGTAGTATCCAATGAGCAGTTCTTC; cdr3_aa: CASSQGVTGVVSNEQFF
clone_size: few; v_call: TRBV14; d_call: TRBD1; j_call: TRBJ1-1; cdr3_nt: TGTGCCAGCGGTGCAGGGGGATTCACTGAAGCTTTCTTT; cdr3_aa: CASGAGGFTEAFF
clone_size: once; v_call: TRBV11-2; d_call: .; j_call: TRBJ2-7; cdr3_nt: TGTGCCAGCAGCTTAGATCGTGGACAGATCTACGAGCAGTACTTC; cdr3_aa: CASSLDRGQIYEQYF
clone_size: .; v_call: TRBV19; d_call: .; j_call: TRBJ2-1; cdr3_nt: TGTGCCAGTAGCCTGCTCGATGACTACAATGAGCAGTTCTTC; cdr3_aa: CASSLLDDYNEQFF
clone_size: .; v_call: TRBV15; d_call: TRBD2; j_call: TRBJ2-5; cdr3_nt: TGTGCCACCAGCAGAGATTGGGAAGGGAGGGGATGGGAGCAAGAGACCCAGTACTTC; cdr3_aa: CATSRDWEGRGWEQETQYF
clone_size: .; v_call: TRBV6-5; d_call: TRBD2; j_call: TRBJ2-5; cdr3_nt: TGTGCCAGCAGTTACGGTCGGGGAGGGGAGACCCAGTACTTC; cdr3_aa: CASSYGRGGETQYF
clone_size: .; v_call: TRBV27; d_call: TRBD1; j_call: TRBJ2-3; cdr3_nt: TGTGCCAGCAGTTTAACGGGACAGCCTAGCACAGATACGCAGTATTTT; cdr3_aa: CASSLTGQPSTDTQYF
clone_size: .; v_call: TRBV28; d_call: .; j_call: TRBJ1-6; cdr3_nt: TGTGCCAGCAGTCCCGCCTCGAGGACACCCCTCCACTTT; cdr3_aa: CASSPASRTPLHF
clone_size: .; v_call: TRBV27; d_call: TRBD1; j_call: TRBJ2-7; cdr3_nt: TGTGCCAGCAGTGTCCGGGACAGACTCTACGAGCAGTACTTC; cdr3_aa: CASSVRDRLYEQYF
clone_size: few; v_call: TRBV10-3; d_call: .; j_call: TRBJ1-5; cdr3_nt: TGTGCCATCAGTGAGTCGTACCAGCCCCAGCATTTT; cdr3_aa: CAISESYQPQHF
clone_size: .; v_call: TRBV7-9; d_call: .; j_call: TRBJ1-1; cdr3_nt: TGTGCCAGCACGGGAGGGGGCACTGAAGCTTTCTTT; cdr3_aa: CASTGGGTEAFF
clone_size: .; v_call: TRBV11-2; d_call: .; j_call: TRBJ2-3; cdr3_nt: TGTGCCAGCAGCTACGGGACGGATCTCACAGATACGCAGTATTTT; cdr3_aa: CASSYGTDLTDTQYF
clone_size: .; v_call: TRBV5-1; d_call: .; j_call: TRBJ2-1; cdr3_nt: TGCGCCAGCAGCGGATTGGGACGGGAGCAGTTCTTC; cdr3_aa: CASSGLGREQFF
clone_size: few; v_call: TRBV9; d_call: .; j_call: TRBJ2-2; cdr3_nt: TGTGCCAGCAGCCCCGGGACTCAGAACACCGGGGAGCTGTTTTTT; cdr3_aa: CASSPGTQNTGELFF
clone_size: .; v_call: TRBV30; d_call: .; j_call: TRBJ1-2; cdr3_nt: TGTGCCTGGAGTGAACAGGGAGCGGACTATGGCTACACCTTC; cdr3_aa: CAWSEQGADYGYTF
clone_size: .; v_call: TRBV4-1; d_call: TRBD2; j_call: TRBJ2-7; cdr3_nt: TGCGCCAGCAGCCAAGACCTGGGGGGGACTAACTACGAGCAGTACTTC; cdr3_aa: CASSQDLGGTNYEQYF
clone_size: once; v_call: TRBV30; d_call: .; j_call: TRBJ2-5; cdr3_nt: TGTGCCTGGAACCTCCAAGAGACCCAGTACTTC; cdr3_aa: CAWNLQETQYF
clone_size: .; v_call: TRBV5-1; d_call: TRBD1; j_call: TRBJ2-2; cdr3_nt: TGCGCCAGCAGCTTGGCCCGGACAGGGGGGAACACCGGGGAGCTGTTTTTT; cdr3_aa: CASSLARTGGNTGELFF
clone_size: .; v_call: TRBV2; d_call: TRBD1; j_call: TRBJ1-1; cdr3_nt: TGTGCCAGCAGTTACAGGGGAAGGATGAACACTGAAGCTTTCTTT; cdr3_aa: CASSYRGRMNTEAFF
clone_size: .; v_call: TRBV28; d_call: TRBD2; j_call: TRBJ2-1; cdr3_nt: TGTGCCAGCAGTATTCCCAGTGGGGCGGGAGAGGTAGATGAGCAGTTCTTC; cdr3_aa: CASSIPSGAGEVDEQFF
clone_size: .; v_call: TRBV14; d_call: TRBD1; j_call: TRBJ2-7; cdr3_nt: TGTGCCAGCAGCCAAGATATGGGACAGGGTTCCTACGAGCAGTACTTC; cdr3_aa: CASSQDMGQGSYEQYF
clone_size: once; v_call: TRBV28; d_call: .; j_call: TRBJ2-7; cdr3_nt: TGTGCCAGCAGCTCAGCGGGCCTTGAGTCCTACGAGCAGTACTTC; cdr3_aa: CASSSAGLESYEQYF
clone_size: .; v_call: TRBV4-2; d_call: .; j_call: TRBJ1-6; cdr3_nt: TGTGCCAGCAGCCAAGGGTTGGGGGATAATAATTCACCCCTCCACTTT; cdr3_aa: CASSQGLGDNNSPLHF
clone_size: .; v_call: TRBV6-2/TRBV6-3; d_call: .; j_call: TRBJ2-4; cdr3_nt: TGTGCCAGCAGTTACCCACAGGGCCTAGCCAAAAACATTCAGTACTTC; cdr3_aa: CASSYPQGLAKNIQYF
clone_size: few; v_call: TRBV10-3; d_call: .; j_call: TRBJ1-1; cdr3_nt: TGTGCCATCAGTGAGGGCCCTTCGAACACTGAAGCTTTCTTT; cdr3_aa: CAISEGPSNTEAFF
clone_size: once; v_call: TRBV27; d_call: .; j_call: TRBJ2-3; cdr3_nt: TGTGCCAGCAGTTCCCCTCGGACAGGCACAGATACGCAGTATTTT; cdr3_aa: CASSSPRTGTDTQYF
clone_size: .; v_call: TRBV30; d_call: .; j_call: TRBJ1-2; cdr3_nt: TGTGCCGGTATCGTGGGCGGCCTCCGCTTC; cdr3_aa: CAGIVGGLRF
clone_size: .; v_call: TRBV18; d_call: .; j_call: TRBJ2-7; cdr3_nt: TGTGCCAGCTCACCCCGGACAGCATCCTACGAGCAGTACTTC; cdr3_aa: CASSPRTASYEQYF
clone_size: .; v_call: TRBV28; d_call: .; j_call: TRBJ2-7; cdr3_nt: TGTGCCAGCAGTTTTGACAGAACCTACGAGCAGTACTTC; cdr3_aa: CASSFDRTYEQYF
clone_size: .; v_call: TRBV6-2/TRBV6-3; d_call: .; j_call: TRBJ2-3; cdr3_nt: TGTGCCAGCAGTTACGGTTTCAGGGGAGATACGCAGTATTTT; cdr3_aa: CASSYGFRGDTQYF
clone_size: .; v_call: TRBV19; d_call: .; j_call: TRBJ2-5; cdr3_nt: TGTGCCAGTAGTACAGGGATCCCAGAGACCCAGTACTTC; cdr3_aa: CASSTGIPETQYF
clone_size: .; v_call: TRBV15; d_call: .; j_call: TRBJ2-2; cdr3_nt: TGTGCCACCAGCGATCCCAGGGGATCCGCCGTCGGGGAGCTGTTTTTT; cdr3_aa: CATSDPRGSAVGELFF
clone_size: .; v_call: TRBV7-6; d_call: .; j_call: TRBJ2-7; cdr3_nt: TGTGCCAGCAGCTTAGAGGACACATCCTACGAGCAGTACTTC; cdr3_aa: CASSLEDTSYEQYF
clone_size: .; v_call: TRBV28; d_call: TRBD1; j_call: TRBJ1-1; cdr3_nt: TGTGCCAGCAGGTTATTCCCCCGGACAGGCGGGTATGAAGCTTTCTTT; cdr3_aa: CASRLFPRTGGYEAFF
clone_size: .; v_call: TRBV27; d_call: .; j_call: TRBJ2-3; cdr3_nt: TGTGCCACCCTTGCGGTACCGGGACGGAGCACAGATACGCAGTATTTT; cdr3_aa: CATLAVPGRSTDTQYF
clone_size: .; v_call: TRBV3-1/TRBV3-2; d_call: .; j_call: TRBJ2-5; cdr3_nt: TGTGCCAGCAGCCGCTTAAGGGGGACCCAGTACTTC; cdr3_aa: CASSRLRGTQYF
clone_size: .; v_call: TRBV10-1; d_call: .; j_call: TRBJ2-7; cdr3_nt: TGCGCCAGCAGTGGTGGACAGTCCTACGAGCAGTACTTC; cdr3_aa: CASSGGQSYEQYF
clone_size: .; v_call: TRBV29-1; d_call: TRBD1; j_call: TRBJ1-1; cdr3_nt: TGCAGCGCCGGTGGACAGGGGGCCGCTGAAGCTTTCTTT; cdr3_aa: CSAGGQGAAEAFF
clone_size: .; v_call: TRBV28; d_call: .; j_call: TRBJ1-6; cdr3_nt: TGTGCCAGCAGTTTAGGGGACTCCTATAATTCACCCCTCCACTTT; cdr3_aa: CASSLGDSYNSPLHF
clone_size: .; v_call: TRBV29-1; d_call: .; j_call: TRBJ1-5; cdr3_nt: TGCAGCGTTGGAGACATGGGCAATCAGCCCCAGCATTTT; cdr3_aa: CSVGDMGNQPQHF